Listed here are 21 T cell receptor beta chains from one sample, sequenced in a study of cytomegalovirus exposure and HLA in healthy donors. 60 Vbeta and 13 Jbeta primers were used in PCR. The repertoire was sequenced with immunoSEQ multiplex PCR; TCRdb's copy has only in-frame clones and lacks some. Of under 200,000 clones listed, approximately 85% were seen once; the top ten hold approximately 2.2%. The specimen sequenced was PBMCs. Receptor source: a woman between 50 and 59 years old in good health and CMV-seronegative.

V and J are TRBV6-4 and TRBJ2-2, with 9 positions matching TRBD2. The ends lost 6 bases at V and 4 bases at J; junction bases unmatched: 3. Per the germline V gene, CDR1 is MRHNA and CDR2 is SNTAGT. The CDR3 has 14 residues. The CDR3, as DNA: TGTGCCAGCAGAGGACTAGCGAGCACCGGGGAGCTGTTTTTT. Translating it yields CASRGLASTGELFF.

On this clone itself: A junction end diverges from the germline sequence, so it may reflect a read error. V gene TRBV7-9 combines with J gene TRBJ1-1; weak D call: TRBD1 (6 bases). The germline V gene has CDR1 SEHNR and CDR2 FQNEAQ (reference sequence). CDR3 length: 15 amino acids. DNA of the CDR3: TGTTCCAGCAGCTTAGTCGGGGGGCGTGATACTGAAGCTTTCTTT. It is translated as CSSSLVGGRDTEAFF.

This clone appeared once. The V call is TRBV4-3, the J call TRBJ2-5; no firm D call. The J call is uncertain, as TRBJ2-7 better fits the DNA end. The CDR3 has 13 residues. Germline-derived CDR1 and CDR2 are LGHNA and YSLEER. The CDR3 loop reads CASSQDRRNEQYF. The DNA for the CDR3 is TGCGCCAGCAGCCAAGATCGCCGAAACGAGCAGTACTTC.

V gene TRBV2 combines with J gene TRBJ1-4, with 7 positions matching TRBD1. The CDR3 extends over 19 amino acids. After removal of 4 bases from V and 3 bases from J, the junction contained 17 bases not matched to a gene. Germline V gene data show CDR1 as SNHLY and CDR2 as FYNNEI. The CDR3 coding sequence is TGTGCCAGCAGTGGCCCCCCACAGGGGCGCAAGACGCCTAATGAAAAACTGTTTTTT. Its protein is CASSGPPQGRKTPNEKLFF.

V usage is TRBV28 and J usage is TRBJ1-5; the D is unclear. Deletions cut 3 bases from V and 1 base from J, with 7 bases between. CDR3 length: 14 residues. Germline-derived CDR1 and CDR2 are MDHEN and SYDVKM. The CDR3 sequence: CASSFPSSNQPQHF. The CDR3 DNA is TGTGCCAGCAGTTTTCCCTCGAGCAATCAGCCCCAGCATTTT.

This clone was counted a few times. The rearrangement joins TRBV28 to TRBJ1-1; D is ambiguous. Germline loops: CDR1 MDHEN, CDR2 SYDVKM. V dropped 7 bases and J dropped 0 bases, with 6 bases sitting between them. The CDR3 covers 12 residues. The CDR3 coding sequence is TGTGCCAGCACTGGCATGAACACTGAAGCTTTCTTT. Translation gives CASTGMNTEAFF.

This rearrangement joins TRBV28 to TRBJ1-1; D is undetermined. V lost 4 bases, J lost 1 base, and 7 bases lay in between. The length of the CDR3 is 13 residues. Germline CDR1 reads MDHEN; CDR2 reads SYDVKM. CDR3 in DNA: TGTGCCAGCAGTTCGTACAAGAACACTGAAGCTTTCTTT. Translating gives CASSSYKNTEAFF. The full variable domain, completed using reference TRBV28 and TRBJ1-1, is DVKVTQSSRYLVKRTGEKVFLECVQDMDHENMFWYRQDPGLGLRLIYFSYDVKMKEKGDIPEGYSVSREKKERFSLILESASTNQTSMYLCASSSYKNTEAFFGQGTRLTVV.

This chain connects TRBV6-4 to TRBJ2-2, with no clear D. The germline V gene encodes CDR1 MRHNA and CDR2 SNTAGT. Trimming left V 9 bases short and J 2 bases short, with 13 bases between. This CDR3 has 14 amino acids. CDR3 in amino acids: CASSQTANTGELFF. As DNA, the CDR3 is TGTGCCAGTAGTCAAACTGCCAACACCGGGGAGCTGTTTTTT.

The V call is TRBV30, the J call TRBJ2-3, with TRBD2 as a possible D gene (7 bases). From germline, CDR1 is GTSNPN and CDR2 SVGIG (reference sequence). This CDR3 has 14 residues. The V gene lost 7 bases and the J gene lost 5 bases, with 19 bases spanning the gap. This CDR3 is CAFLPGGEVDTQYF. The CDR3, as DNA: TGTGCCTTCCTCCCGGGGGGCGAGGTAGATACGCAGTATTTT.

V is TRBV5-1 and J is TRBJ2-7; 9 nucleotides agree with TRBD1. The CDR3 extends over 14 amino acids. The germline CDR1 and CDR2 sequences are SGHRS and YFSETQ. V lost 4 bases and J lost 1; bases outside the gene matches: 3. CDR3 amino acids: CASSGGTGSYEQYF. The CDR3 nucleotides are TGCGCCAGCAGCGGGGGGACAGGGTCCTACGAGCAGTACTTC.

This chain joins TRBV7-2 and TRBJ2-5; maybe TRBD2 (5 bases). Trimming removed 4 bases from V and 5 bases from J, with 11 bases in between. CDR1 and CDR2 (germline): SGHTA, FQGNSA. The CDR3 runs 13 residues. The CDR3, as DNA: TGTGCCAGCAGCTCAAACCCGGGGGAGACCCAGTACTTC. Its translation: CASSSNPGETQYF. Based on the CDR3 plus reference TRBV7-2 and TRBJ2-5, the full variable domain is GAGVSQSPSNKVTEKGKDVELRCDPISGHTALYWYRQSLGQGLEFLIYFQGNSAPDKSGLPSDRFSAERTGGSVSTLTIQRTQQEDSAVYLCASSSNPGETQYFGPGTRLLVL.

The CDR3 DNA sequence: TGTGCCAGCCTTACCGGGAGCGAGGGAGATACGCAGTATTTT. This gives the protein CASLTGSEGDTQYF. The chain has TRBV28 and TRBJ2-3; the D gene is possibly TRBD2 (6 bases). CDR1 MDHEN and CDR2 SYDVKM come from the germline V gene. Trimming took off 8 bases at V and 5 bases at J, with 17 bases between the two ends. The CDR3 has 14 residues.

This chain uses TRBV6-1 with TRBJ2-7, with unresolved D. The germline V gene encodes CDR1 MNHNS and CDR2 SASEGT. CDR3 size: 14 residues. Trimming shortened V by 2 bases and J by 2 bases, and 10 bases separated the two germline ends. CDR3 bases: TGTGCCAGCAGTGAACGGAGCAGCCCCTACGAGCAGTACTTC. It yields the protein CASSERSSPYEQYF.

The V call is TRBV6-5, the J call TRBJ1-1, with TRBD1 matching over 7 bases. The CDR3 runs to 15 residues. In germline, CDR1 is MNHEY, CDR2 SVGAGI. V was pared by 6 bases and J by 4 bases, with 11 bases of the junction left unmatched. CDR3 residues: CASSPIEAGGTEAFF. The CDR3, as DNA: TGTGCCAGCAGCCCGATAGAAGCAGGGGGCACTGAAGCTTTCTTT.

In its sample, this clone was seen once. This rearrangement joins TRBV28 to TRBJ2-7; 13 bases fit TRBD2. This CDR3 is 15 amino acids long. Trimming removed 5 bases from V and 4 bases from J; junction bases left unmatched: 5. Germline CDR1 MDHEN, CDR2 SYDVKM. CDR3 sequence: CASSLWTSGSYEQYF. CDR3 in DNA: TGTGCCAGCAGTCTTTGGACTAGCGGGAGTTACGAGCAGTACTTC.

The V and J genes are TRBV29-1 and TRBJ1-5; D is ambiguous. The CDR3 covers 13 residues. V was shortened by 5 bases and J by 3 bases, with 11 bases between the two germline ends. The V gene's germline CDR1 is SQVTM and CDR2 ANQGSEA. This CDR3 reads CSVLPGYNQPQHF. The CDR3 coding sequence is TGCAGCGTTCTTCCCGGGTACAATCAGCCCCAGCATTTT. The variable domain in full, completed from reference TRBV29-1 and TRBJ1-5, reads SAVISQKPSRDICQRGTSLTIQCQVDSQVTMMFWYRQQPGQSLTLIATANQGSEATYESGFVIDKFPISRPNLTFSTLTVSNMSPEDSSIYLCSVLPGYNQPQHFGDGTRLSIL.

The chain employs TRBV5-5 and TRBJ2-7, with D possibly matching TRBD1 (6 bases). Trimming shortened V by 7 bases and J by 1 base, and 15 bases separated the two germline ends. This CDR3 is 14 amino acids long. Germline V CDR1 and CDR2: SGHKS, YYEKEE (reference sequence). CDR3 DNA sequence: TGTGCCAGCCTAAATCCGGGACATTCCTACGAGCAGTACTTC. This encodes CASLNPGHSYEQYF.

V usage is TRBV29-1 and J usage is TRBJ2-1, with 7 bases fitting TRBD1. The trim removed 5 bases at V and 6 bases at J, leaving 10 bases unmatched. Germline V CDR1 and CDR2: SQVTM, ANQGSEA. The CDR3 contains 14 residues. The CDR3 is CSVTRGSTINEQFF. The CDR3, as DNA: TGCAGCGTTACCAGGGGGAGTACTATCAATGAGCAGTTCTTC.

The V and J genes are TRBV6-5 and TRBJ1-1; a weak D match, TRBD1 (6 bases). Germline CDR1 is MNHEY and CDR2 is SVGAGI. V lost 3 bases and J lost 3, with 17 bases in between. This CDR3 is built from 16 residues. CDR3 in DNA: TGTGCCAGCAGTTATCTTCGGGGACAAGGGTACACTGAAGCTTTCTTT. Protein sequence: CASSYLRGQGYTEAFF.

The sample holds one count of this clone. V and J are TRBV6-6 and TRBJ1-2; 10 nucleotides align to TRBD1. Germline assignment: CDR1 MNHNY and CDR2 SVGAGI (reference sequence). V trimming: 6 bases; J trimming: 7 bases; junction bases outside the gene matches: 11. This CDR3 spans 15 amino acids. The CDR3 loop reads CASSSTTGGLAGYTF. CDR3 bases: TGTGCCAGCAGCTCAACGACAGGGGGCCTCGCTGGCTACACCTTC.

The DNA for the CDR3 is TGTGCCACCCGGGGGGGCCGACTAGCGGGAGGGGCAGATACGCAGTATTTT. Its protein is CATRGGRLAGGADTQYF. The rearrangement links TRBV7-9 to TRBJ2-3; TRBD2 matches 14 bases. Looked up from germline, CDR1 is SEHNR and CDR2 is FQNEAQ (reference sequence). V lost 10 bases, J lost 4 bases, and 13 bases stayed unmatched. The CDR3 covers 17 residues.